Described below is a single T cell receptor (beta chain) sequence and its context. As yet, its antigen is unknown. The data derive from a study of T cell responses to AZD1222 COVID-19 vaccine. Study-level findings and limits: Sampling captured repertoires only after the peak T cell response. Only a handful of AZD1222 recipients, several in all, had baseline seropositivity. Females made up more of the donors, who were largely white British, and clonal diversity may have come out too low.

The germline V gene has CDR1 SEHNR and CDR2 FQNEAQ (reference sequence). With 3 bases removed from V and 4 bases from J, the gap between germline ends came to 10 bases. The CDR3 sequence is 14 residues long. Using immunoSEQ multiplex PCR, the repertoire was profiled, and TCRdb retains in-frame clones only, with some absent. The sample includes just over 150,000 clones, roughly nine tenths seen only once; the top ten take around 1.5%. Second doses were pooled across both intervals (about 4 or about 12 weeks). The chain joins TRBV7-9 to TRBJ1-3; D perhaps matches TRBD1 (5 bases). The TCR sequence derives from an adult who received the AZD1222 COVID-19 vaccine. The sequencing here drew on peripheral blood, taken 28 days after the second AZD1222 dose. The CDR3 DNA is TGTGCCAGCAGCTTCCAGGGCTCCGGAAACACCATATATTTT. Its translation is CASSFQGSGNTIYF.